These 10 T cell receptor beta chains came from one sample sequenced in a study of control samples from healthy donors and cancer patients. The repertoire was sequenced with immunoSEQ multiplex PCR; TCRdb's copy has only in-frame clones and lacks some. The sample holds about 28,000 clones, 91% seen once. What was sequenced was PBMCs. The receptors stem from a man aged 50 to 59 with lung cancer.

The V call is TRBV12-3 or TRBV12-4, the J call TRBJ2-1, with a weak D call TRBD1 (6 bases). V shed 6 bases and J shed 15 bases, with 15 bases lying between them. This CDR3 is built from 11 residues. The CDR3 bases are TGTGCCAGCAGGGGTGAGGGGGTTGTGTTCTTC. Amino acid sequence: CASRGEGVVFF.

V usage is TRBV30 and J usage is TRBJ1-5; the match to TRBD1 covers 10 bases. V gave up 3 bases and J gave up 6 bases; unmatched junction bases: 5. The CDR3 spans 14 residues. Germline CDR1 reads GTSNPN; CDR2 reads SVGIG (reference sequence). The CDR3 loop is CAWSTTGGSQPQHF. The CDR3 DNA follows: TGTGCCTGGAGCACGACAGGGGGCAGTCAGCCCCAGCATTTT. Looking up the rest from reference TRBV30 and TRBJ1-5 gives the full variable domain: SQTIHQWPATLVQPVGSPLSLECTVEGTSNPNLYWYRQAAGRGLQLLFYSVGIGQISSEVPQNLSASRPQDRQFILSSKKLLLSDSGFYLCAWSTTGGSQPQHFGDGTRLSIL.

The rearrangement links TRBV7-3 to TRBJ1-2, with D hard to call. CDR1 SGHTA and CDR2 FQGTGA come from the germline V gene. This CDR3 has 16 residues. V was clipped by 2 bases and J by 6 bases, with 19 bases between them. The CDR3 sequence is CASSLDFLTEANGYTF. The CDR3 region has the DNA TGTGCCAGCAGCTTAGATTTTTTAACAGAAGCAAATGGCTACACCTTC.

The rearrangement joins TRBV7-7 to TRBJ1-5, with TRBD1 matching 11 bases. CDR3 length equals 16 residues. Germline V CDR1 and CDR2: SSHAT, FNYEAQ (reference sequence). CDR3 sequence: CASRDRGSYSNQPQHF. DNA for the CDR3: TGTGCTAGCCGGGACAGGGGGTCTTATAGCAATCAGCCCCAGCATTTT.

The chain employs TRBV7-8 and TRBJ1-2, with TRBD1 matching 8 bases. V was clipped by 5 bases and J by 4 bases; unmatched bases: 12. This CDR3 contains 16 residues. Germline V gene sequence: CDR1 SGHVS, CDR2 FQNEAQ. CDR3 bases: TGTGCCAGCAGCCAGAACCAGGGGGCGGGGAGCTATGGCTACACCTTC. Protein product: CASSQNQGAGSYGYTF.

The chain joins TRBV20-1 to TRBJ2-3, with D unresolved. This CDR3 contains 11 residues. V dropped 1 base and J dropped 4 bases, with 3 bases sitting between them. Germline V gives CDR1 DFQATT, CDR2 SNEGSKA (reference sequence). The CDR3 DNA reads TGCAGTGCTAGAGCGCCAGATACGCAGTATTTT. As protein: CSARAPDTQYF.

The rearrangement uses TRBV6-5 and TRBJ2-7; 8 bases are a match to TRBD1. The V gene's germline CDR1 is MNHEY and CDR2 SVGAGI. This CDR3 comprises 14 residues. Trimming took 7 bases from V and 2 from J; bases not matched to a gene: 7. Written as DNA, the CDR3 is TGTGCCAGCATCGACAGGGGTGGGACCTACGAGCAGTACTTC. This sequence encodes CASIDRGGTYEQYF.

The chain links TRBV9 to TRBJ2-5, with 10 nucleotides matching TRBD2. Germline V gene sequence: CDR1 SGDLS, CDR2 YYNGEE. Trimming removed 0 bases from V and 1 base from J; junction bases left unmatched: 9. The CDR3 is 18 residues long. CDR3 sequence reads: CASSVAVSGGAFQETQYF. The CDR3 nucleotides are TGTGCCAGCAGCGTAGCGGTGAGCGGGGGGGCTTTCCAAGAGACCCAGTACTTC.

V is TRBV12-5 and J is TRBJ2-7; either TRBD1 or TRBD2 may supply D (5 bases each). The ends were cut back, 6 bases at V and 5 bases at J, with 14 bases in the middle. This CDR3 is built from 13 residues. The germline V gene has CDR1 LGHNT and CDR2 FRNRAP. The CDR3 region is CASGPGPEDEQYF. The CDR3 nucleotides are TGTGCTAGTGGGCCGGGACCGGAGGACGAGCAGTACTTC.

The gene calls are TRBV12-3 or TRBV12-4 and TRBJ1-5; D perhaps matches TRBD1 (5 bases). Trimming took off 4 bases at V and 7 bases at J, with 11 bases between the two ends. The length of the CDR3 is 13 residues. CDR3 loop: CASSYTGYQPQHF. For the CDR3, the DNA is TGTGCCAGCAGTTATACAGGTTACCAGCCCCAGCATTTT.